These 4 T cell receptor beta chains originate from one sample sequenced in a study of post-analysis software for immune sequencing data. The study, taken as a whole, reports: There were about 5 TRBV segments more frequent in patients than controls, and TRBV5-6, TRBV5-1 and TRBV20-1 were among them.

Their recognized antigens are unknown. Unique molecular identifiers featured in each of the TCR beta cDNA libraries. TCRdb used MiXCR to reprocess the PCR reads, holding one entry per CDR3 protein. Counted here are around 700,000 distinct CDR3 sequences, approximately 59% occurring once; the ten biggest clones make up 11%. Sequenced input: blood. All receptors come from a girl aged 2 to 10 with multiple sclerosis.

The rearrangement links TRBV6-2 or TRBV6-3 to TRBJ2-1; no clear D gene. The CDR3 is made up of 14 amino acids. The germline V gene encodes CDR1 MNHEY and CDR2 SVGEGT. Deletions cut 7 bases from V and 2 bases from J, with 12 bases between. Here the CDR3 reads CASKWGTTYNEQFF. CDR3 nucleotide sequence: TGTGCCAGCAAATGGGGTACAACCTACAATGAGCAGTTCTTC.

This clonotype was counted a few times. The genes are TRBV9 and TRBJ1-2; no firm D call. V dropped 6 bases and J dropped 2 bases, with 26 bases sitting between them. The CDR3 totals 18 residues. Germline loops: CDR1 SGDLS, CDR2 YYNGEE. The CDR3 spells CASTEIAPPGSANYGYTF. CDR3 DNA: TGTGCCAGCACCGAAATAGCCCCTCCCGGGTCAGCAAACTATGGCTACACCTTC.

The rearrangement uses TRBV27 and TRBJ2-3, with 9 bases aligning to TRBD1. Germline V gene lookup returns CDR1 MNHEY and CDR2 SMNVEV (reference sequence). V was clipped by 5 bases and J by 7 bases; unmatched bases: 4. The CDR3 length is 13 residues. Here the CDR3 reads CASSLQGAYTQYF. CDR3 in DNA: TGTGCCAGCAGTCTACAGGGGGCGTATACGCAGTATTTT.

In this sample, this clonotype turned up a few times. V is TRBV6-2 or TRBV6-3 and J is TRBJ2-7; D is undetermined. The germline V gene encodes CDR1 MNHEY and CDR2 SVGEGT. CDR3 size: 14 residues. V lost 0 bases to trimming and J lost 0 bases, with 6 bases between them. The CDR3 sequence: CASSYSGSSYEQYF. CDR3 bases: TGTGCCAGCAGTTACTCAGGAAGCTCCTACGAGCAGTACTTC.